Listed here are 20 T cell receptor beta chains from one sample, sequenced in a study of blood T cell repertoires in COVID-19. Assay: immunoSEQ multiplex PCR; the TCRdb copy retains only in-frame clones and omits some. The sample comprises tens of thousands of clones, roughly nine tenths of which are singletons, and more than 3% rests with the top ten. The sequenced material came from peripheral blood. The receptors here all came from a human donor in a cohort sampled during active COVID-19.

The chain joins TRBV14 to TRBJ1-1; possibly TRBD1 for D (5 bases). With 1 base removed from V and 1 base from J, the gap between germline ends came to 7 bases. Germline values: CDR1 SGHDN, CDR2 FVKESK. The CDR3 extends over 14 amino acids. The CDR3, as DNA: TGTGCCAGCAGCCAAGGAAGGGGGAACACTGAAGCTTTCTTT. Translated: CASSQGRGNTEAFF.

V and J are TRBV20-1 and TRBJ2-3; D call uncertain. Germline V gene lookup returns CDR1 DFQATT and CDR2 SNEGSKA (reference sequence). This CDR3 spans 11 amino acids. The V and J ends lost 7 bases and 2 bases respectively, with 7 bases between them. CDR3 amino acids: CSVETTDTQYF. The CDR3, as DNA: TGCAGTGTGGAGACCACAGATACGCAGTATTTT.

The V call is TRBV7-9, the J call TRBJ2-3, with TRBD1 identical over 9 bases. CDR1 SEHNR and CDR2 FQNEAQ come from the germline V gene (reference sequence). V was pared by 5 bases and J by 3 bases, with 12 bases of the junction left unmatched. The CDR3 is 17 residues long. The CDR3 DNA reads TGTGCCAGCAGCATACCATCTCCGGGACAGGGAACAGATACGCAGTATTTT. Its translation is CASSIPSPGQGTDTQYF.

V gene TRBV27 combines with J gene TRBJ1-3, with D perhaps matching TRBD1 (6 bases). Germline-derived CDR1 and CDR2 are MNHEY and SMNVEV (reference sequence). This CDR3 region has 16 residues. The V end lost 5 bases, the J end lost 0 bases, and 14 bases lay between the germline ends. The CDR3 spells CASSASGAASGNTIYF. CDR3 nucleotide sequence: TGTGCCAGCAGTGCCTCAGGGGCCGCCTCTGGAAACACCATATATTTT.

This clone has only one observation. The chain has TRBV7-3 and TRBJ2-1, with a possible D match to TRBD2 (6 bases). The germline V gene has CDR1 SGHTA and CDR2 FQGTGA. The CDR3 runs to 16 residues. Between the trimmed V and J ends, which lost 1 base and 0 bases, there was a span of 10 bases. CDR3 in DNA: TGTGCCAGCAGCTTAATGGCGGGGAGCTCCTACAATGAGCAGTTCTTC. Its protein is CASSLMAGSSYNEQFF.

The chain combines TRBV5-6 with TRBJ2-7; 9 nucleotides align to TRBD1. This CDR3 contains 14 residues. V was clipped by 2 bases and J by 2 bases; unmatched bases: 2. Germline V gives CDR1 SGHDT, CDR2 YYEEEE. CDR3 nucleotide sequence: TGTGCCAGCAGCTTTGGGACAGGGACCTACGAGCAGTACTTC. Its protein product is CASSFGTGTYEQYF.

The rearrangement links TRBV19 to TRBJ2-5; perhaps TRBD2 as D (5 bases). This CDR3 contains 14 residues. V was cut by 5 bases and J by 5 bases, with 15 bases left in between. Germline CDR1 reads LNHDA; CDR2 reads SQIVND (reference sequence). CDR3 in amino acids: CASSVSRESETQYF. The CDR3 region has the DNA TGTGCCAGTAGTGTCAGCCGGGAAAGCGAGACCCAGTACTTC.

This rearrangement joins TRBV2 to TRBJ2-5; D gene uncertain. Germline CDR1 reads SNHLY; CDR2 reads FYNNEI. V dropped 7 bases and J dropped 1 base, with 10 bases sitting between them. CDR3 size: 13 residues. The CDR3 spells CASNPYFQETQYF. The DNA for the CDR3 is TGTGCCAGCAATCCCTATTTCCAAGAGACCCAGTACTTC.

The V gene is TRBV6-6, the J gene TRBJ2-2; 12 nucleotides match TRBD2. CDR3 length equals 16 residues. CDR1 and CDR2 from the germline V gene are MNHNY and SVGAGI (reference sequence). V was clipped by 6 bases and J by 6 bases; unmatched bases: 8. CDR3 sequence reads: CASSLSRTSGAGELFF. The CDR3 DNA sequence: TGTGCCAGCAGCCTCTCCCGGACTAGCGGGGCCGGGGAGCTGTTTTTT.

V gene TRBV19 combines with J gene TRBJ2-3; 8 bases are a match to TRBD2. The junction had 9 bases not matched to a gene; V was cut back by 4 bases and J by 3 bases. This CDR3 comprises 16 residues. Per the germline V gene, CDR1 is LNHDA and CDR2 is SQIVND (reference sequence). The DNA for the CDR3 is TGTGCCAGTAGTAATCCCAGCGGGAGACGAACAGATACGCAGTATTTT. It is translated as CASSNPSGRRTDTQYF.

V gene TRBV29-1 combines with J gene TRBJ1-1; D ambiguous. Germline CDR1 SQVTM, CDR2 ANQGSEA. V lost 2 bases and J lost 8, with 9 bases in between. The CDR3 contains 11 residues. In DNA, the CDR3 is TGCAGCGTTGAATTCACCAGAGAAGCTTTCTTT. Its protein product is CSVEFTREAFF.

The gene calls are TRBV29-1 and TRBJ1-5; D is perhaps TRBD1 (5 bases). This CDR3 has 12 residues. V dropped 1 base and J dropped 6 bases, with 7 bases sitting between them. Germline V CDR1 and CDR2: SQVTM, ANQGSEA. This CDR3 is CSVEGGGQPQHF. The CDR3 DNA follows: TGCAGCGTTGAAGGGGGGGGTCAGCCCCAGCATTTT.

The V gene is TRBV19, the J gene TRBJ2-1; TRBD1 agrees at 9 bases. The CDR3 sequence is 20 residues long. The germline V gene has CDR1 LNHDA and CDR2 SQIVND (reference sequence). Germline trimming cut 3 bases from V and 1 base from J; bases unmatched to any gene: 16. CDR3 amino acids: CASSIKRDRVISISYNEQFF. The CDR3 coding sequence is TGTGCCAGTAGTATTAAACGGGACAGGGTAATCTCGATATCCTACAATGAGCAGTTCTTC. Filled out from reference TRBV19 and TRBJ2-1, the complete variable domain reads DGGITQSPKYLFRKEGQNVTLSCEQNLNHDAMYWYRQDPGQGLRLIYYSQIVNDFQKGDIAEGYSVSREKKESFPLTVTSAQKNPTAFYLCASSIKRDRVISISYNEQFFGPGTRLTVL.

The rearrangement links TRBV5-8 to TRBJ1-3; no definite D call. CDR1 and CDR2 from the germline V gene are SGHTS and YDEGEE. V dropped 1 base and J dropped 0 bases, with 17 bases sitting between them. This CDR3 has 18 residues. The CDR3 sequence is CASSLLGGGLRSGNTIYF. The CDR3, as DNA: TGTGCCAGCAGCTTGTTGGGAGGAGGCCTACGCTCTGGAAACACCATATATTTT.

The V and J genes are TRBV5-1 and TRBJ1-2, with 7 bases fitting TRBD1. The V and J ends lost 0 bases and 4 bases, in that order; junction bases with no gene match: 6. Germline V CDR1 and CDR2: SGHRS, YFSETQ. This CDR3 region has 15 residues. The CDR3 here is CASSLEGGPAYGYTF. CDR3 sequence (DNA): TGCGCCAGCAGCTTGGAAGGGGGCCCAGCCTATGGCTACACCTTC.

The table lists this clone with a few counts. The V and J genes are TRBV7-2 and TRBJ1-5, with D unresolved. Per the germline V gene, CDR1 is SGHTA and CDR2 is FQGNSA. Deletions cut 3 bases from V and 4 bases from J, with 7 bases between. The CDR3 sequence is 13 residues long. The CDR3, as DNA: TGTGCCAGCAGCTTTAGGAGAAATCAGCCCCAGCATTTT. Translated: CASSFRRNQPQHF. Full variable domain (rest looked up from reference TRBV7-2 and TRBJ1-5): GAGVSQSPSNKVTEKGKDVELRCDPISGHTALYWYRQSLGQGLEFLIYFQGNSAPDKSGLPSDRFSAERTGGSVSTLTIQRTQQEDSAVYLCASSFRRNQPQHFGDGTRLSIL.

The chain recombines TRBV7-6 with TRBJ1-2; a possible D gene is TRBD1 (6 bases). The germline V gene has CDR1 SGHVS and CDR2 FNYEAQ. The length of the CDR3 is 15 residues. Trimming took 5 bases from V and 4 from J, leaving 17 bases between them. The CDR3 loop is CASSPNSDSSYGYTF. The CDR3 DNA reads as TGTGCCAGCAGCCCTAACTCGGACAGCAGCTATGGCTACACCTTC.

The V gene is TRBV29-1, the J gene TRBJ2-1; 8 bases map to TRBD1. The CDR3 is 17 residues long. V was clipped by 1 base and J by 4 bases; unmatched bases: 12. Germline CDR1 and CDR2: SQVTM and ANQGSEA. The CDR3 protein is CSVEAQQGVTIYNEQFF. The CDR3 DNA is TGCAGCGTTGAAGCCCAACAGGGGGTAACGATTTACAATGAGCAGTTCTTC.

J is TRBJ1-1 and V is TRBV28, with D uncertain. The CDR3 sequence is 12 residues long. Between the trimmed V and J ends, which lost 5 bases and 7 bases, there was a span of 11 bases. Germline CDR1 MDHEN, CDR2 SYDVKM. CDR3 sequence reads: CASSHPRDEAFF. CDR3 sequence (DNA): TGTGCCAGCAGTCATCCTCGGGATGAAGCTTTCTTT.

This chain links TRBV5-6 with TRBJ2-2; 8 nucleotides line up with TRBD1. Unmatched junction bases numbered 4, after V lost 0 bases and J lost 6 bases. The CDR3 is 15 amino acids. Per the germline V gene, CDR1 is SGHDT and CDR2 is YYEEEE. The CDR3 DNA sequence: TGTGCCAGCAGCTTGGGGCAGGGGGCTGCCGGGGAGCTGTTTTTT. Protein sequence: CASSLGQGAAGELFF. The entire variable domain, with the rest obtained from reference TRBV5-6 and TRBJ2-2, is as follows: DAGVTQSPTHLIKTRGQQVTLRCSPKSGHDTVSWYQQALGQGPQFIFQYYEEEERQRGNFPDRFSGHQFPNYSSELNVNALLLGDSALYLCASSLGQGAAGELFFGEGSRLTVL.